This T cell receptor (beta chain) comes out of a study of low-dose radiotherapy and immunotherapy resistance in tumors. Whole-study context: Intravenous ipilimumab 1 mg/kg every six weeks was given with nivolumab 240 mg every two weeks. One day before radiation and immunotherapy, intravenous cyclophosphamide 200 mg/m2 was administered, with this repeated every two weeks. Study patients were administered oral aspirin at 300 mg daily for four cycles from cycle 1 day 1.

This clonotype has a count of ten or more. Covering alpha and beta chains, TRAV- and TRBV-specific primers were used for the first-strand cDNA. Both a constant-region primer and a V-primer adapter served to amplify TCRs across 15 to 20 PCR cycles. TCRdb reprocessed the reads via MiXCR and lists one record per CDR3 protein. The sample includes 65,000 to 90,000 distinct CDR3 sequences, about 19% of them seen just once. Time point of the sample: before trial treatment. Enrollment required an advanced solid tumor negative for tumor-infiltrating lymphocytes. The germline V gene has CDR1 MNHEY and CDR2 SMNVEV (reference sequence). V gave up 4 bases and J gave up 5 bases, with 17 bases separating them. This CDR3 comprises 16 residues.

This chain links TRBV27 with TRBJ2-2, with D unclear. This clonotype was obtained from a male donor with prostate cancer. The material was PBMCs, obtained before treatment. The CDR3 protein is CASSSRIWTGTGELFF. DNA for the CDR3: TGTGCCAGCAGTTCCCGAATCTGGACGGGTACCGGGGAGCTGTTTTTT.